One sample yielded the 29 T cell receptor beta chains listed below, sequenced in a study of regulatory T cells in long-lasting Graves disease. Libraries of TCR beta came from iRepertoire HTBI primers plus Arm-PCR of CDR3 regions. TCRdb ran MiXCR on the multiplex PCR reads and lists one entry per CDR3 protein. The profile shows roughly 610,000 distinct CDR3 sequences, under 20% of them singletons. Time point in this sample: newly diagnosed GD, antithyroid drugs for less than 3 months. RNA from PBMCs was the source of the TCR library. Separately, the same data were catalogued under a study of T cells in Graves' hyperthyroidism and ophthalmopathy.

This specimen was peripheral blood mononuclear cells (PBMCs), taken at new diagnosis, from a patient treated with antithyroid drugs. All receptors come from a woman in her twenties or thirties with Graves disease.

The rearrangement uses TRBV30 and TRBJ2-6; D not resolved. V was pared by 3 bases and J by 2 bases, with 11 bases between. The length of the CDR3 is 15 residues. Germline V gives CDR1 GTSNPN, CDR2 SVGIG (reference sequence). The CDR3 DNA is TGTGCCTGGAGCGCACCCGCAGCTGGGGCCAACGTCCTGACTTTC. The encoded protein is CAWSAPAAGANVLTF.

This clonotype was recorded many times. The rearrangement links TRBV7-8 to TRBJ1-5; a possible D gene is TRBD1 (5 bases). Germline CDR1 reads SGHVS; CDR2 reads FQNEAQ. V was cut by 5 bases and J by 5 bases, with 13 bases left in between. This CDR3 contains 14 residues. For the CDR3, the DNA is TGTGCCAGCAGCCCCCTCCGGGGGGATCAGCCCCAGCATTTT. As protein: CASSPLRGDQPQHF.

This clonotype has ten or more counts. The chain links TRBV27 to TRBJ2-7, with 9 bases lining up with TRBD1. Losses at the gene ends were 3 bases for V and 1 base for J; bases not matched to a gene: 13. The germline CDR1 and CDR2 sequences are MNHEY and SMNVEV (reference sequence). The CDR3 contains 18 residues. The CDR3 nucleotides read TGTGCCAGCAGTTTTGGACCGGGACAGGGACCCGAATCCTACGAGCAGTACTTC. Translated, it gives CASSFGPGQGPESYEQYF.

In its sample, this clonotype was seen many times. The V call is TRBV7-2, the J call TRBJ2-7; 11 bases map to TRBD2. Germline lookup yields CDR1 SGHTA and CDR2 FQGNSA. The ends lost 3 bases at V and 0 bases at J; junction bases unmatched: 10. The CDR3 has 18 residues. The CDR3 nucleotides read TGTGCCAGCAGCTTGGCCCGGACTAGCGGGCCGAGCTCCTACGAGCAGTACTTC. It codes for CASSLARTSGPSSYEQYF.

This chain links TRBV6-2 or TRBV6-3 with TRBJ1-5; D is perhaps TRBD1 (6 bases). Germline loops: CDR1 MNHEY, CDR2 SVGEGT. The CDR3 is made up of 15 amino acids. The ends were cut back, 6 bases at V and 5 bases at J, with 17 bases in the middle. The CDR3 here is CASRKTGQRHQPQHF. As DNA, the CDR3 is TGTGCCAGCAGAAAAACAGGGCAAAGGCATCAGCCCCAGCATTTT.

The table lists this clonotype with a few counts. The CDR3 reads CASTLKQGAATQYF. DNA of the CDR3: TGTGCCAGTACCCTCAAACAGGGGGCAGCGACCCAGTACTTC. The V gene is TRBV19, the J gene TRBJ2-5; 9 nucleotides align to TRBD1. The germline V gene has CDR1 LNHDA and CDR2 SQIVND (reference sequence). This CDR3 spans 14 amino acids. The J segment lost 7 bases and the V segment lost 7 bases, leaving 10 bases of the junction unmatched.

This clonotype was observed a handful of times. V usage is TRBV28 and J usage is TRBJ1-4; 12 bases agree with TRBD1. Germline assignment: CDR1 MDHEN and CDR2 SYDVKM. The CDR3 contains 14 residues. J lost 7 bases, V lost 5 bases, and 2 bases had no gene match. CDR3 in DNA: TGTGCCAGCAGTGGGGACAGGGGGCTTGAAAAACTGTTTTTT. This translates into CASSGDRGLEKLFF.

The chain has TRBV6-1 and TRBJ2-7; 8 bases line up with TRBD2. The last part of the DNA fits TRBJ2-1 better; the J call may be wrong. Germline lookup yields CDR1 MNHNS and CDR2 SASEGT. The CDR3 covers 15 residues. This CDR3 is CASSRAGVSYNEQFF. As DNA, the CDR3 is TGTGCCAGCAGCCGAGCGGGAGTGTCCTACAATGAGCAGTTCTTC.

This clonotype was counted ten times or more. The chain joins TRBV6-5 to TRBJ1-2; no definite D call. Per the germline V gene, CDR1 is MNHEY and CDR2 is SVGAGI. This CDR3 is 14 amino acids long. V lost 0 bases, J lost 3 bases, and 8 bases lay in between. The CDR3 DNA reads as TGTGCCAGCAGTTACTCGATAGGCTACTATGGCTACACCTTC. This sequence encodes CASSYSIGYYGYTF.

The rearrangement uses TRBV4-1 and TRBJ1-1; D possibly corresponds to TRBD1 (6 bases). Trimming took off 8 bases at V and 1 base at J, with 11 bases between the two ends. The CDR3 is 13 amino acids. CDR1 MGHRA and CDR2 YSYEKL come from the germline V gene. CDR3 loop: CASGKQGNTEAFF. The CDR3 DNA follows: TGCGCCAGCGGCAAACAGGGGAACACTGAAGCTTTCTTT.

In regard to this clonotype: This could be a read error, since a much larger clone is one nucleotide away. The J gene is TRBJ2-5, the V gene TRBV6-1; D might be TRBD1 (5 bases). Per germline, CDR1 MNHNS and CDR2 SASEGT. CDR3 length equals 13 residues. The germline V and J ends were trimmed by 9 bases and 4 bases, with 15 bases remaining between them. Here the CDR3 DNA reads TGTGCCAGAATTAAACAGGCAGGAGAGACCCAGTACTTC. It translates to CARIKQAGETQYF.

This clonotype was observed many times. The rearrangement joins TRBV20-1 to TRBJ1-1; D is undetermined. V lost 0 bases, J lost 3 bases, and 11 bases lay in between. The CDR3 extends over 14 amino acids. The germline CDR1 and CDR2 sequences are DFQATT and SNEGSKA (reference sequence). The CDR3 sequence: CSARESAADTEAFF. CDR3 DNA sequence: TGCAGTGCTAGAGAGTCAGCTGCGGACACTGAAGCTTTCTTT.

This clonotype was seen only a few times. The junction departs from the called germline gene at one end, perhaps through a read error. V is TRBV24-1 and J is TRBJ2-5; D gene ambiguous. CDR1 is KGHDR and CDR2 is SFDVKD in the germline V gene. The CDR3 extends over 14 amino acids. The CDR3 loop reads CATSDLHGQGTQYF. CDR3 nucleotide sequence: TGTGCCACCAGTGATTTGCATGGCCAAGGGACCCAGTACTTC.

This CDR3 reads CASSEGRDEAFF. CDR3 nucleotides: TGTGCCAGCAGTGAGGGACGGGATGAAGCTTTCTTT. This chain links TRBV2 with TRBJ1-1; tentative D call: TRBD1 (5 bases). Germline V gives CDR1 SNHLY, CDR2 FYNNEI. This CDR3 contains 12 residues. Trimming removed 3 bases at V and 7 bases at J, with 9 bases between.

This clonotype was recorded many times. The CDR3 is CASSLGGSIFHEQYF. Here the CDR3 DNA reads TGTGCCAGCAGTTTGGGCGGGAGCATTTTCCACGAGCAGTACTTC. The chain joins TRBV27 to TRBJ2-7; 7 bases map to TRBD2. CDR1 is MNHEY and CDR2 is SMNVEV in the germline V gene (reference sequence). The CDR3 has 15 residues. V lost 3 bases to trimming and J lost 5 bases; unmatched junction nucleotides: 10.

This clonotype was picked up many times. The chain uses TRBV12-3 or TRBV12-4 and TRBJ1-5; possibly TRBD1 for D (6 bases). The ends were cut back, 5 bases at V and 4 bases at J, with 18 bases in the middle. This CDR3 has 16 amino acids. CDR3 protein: CASSPMTGASNQPQHF. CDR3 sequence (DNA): TGTGCCAGCAGTCCGATGACGGGGGCCTCTAATCAGCCCCAGCATTTT.

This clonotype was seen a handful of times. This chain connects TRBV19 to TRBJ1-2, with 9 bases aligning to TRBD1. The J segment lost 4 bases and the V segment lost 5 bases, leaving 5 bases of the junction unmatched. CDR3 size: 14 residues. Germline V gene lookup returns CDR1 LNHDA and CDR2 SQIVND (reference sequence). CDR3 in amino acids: CASSLDRGFYGYTF. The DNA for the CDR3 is TGTGCCAGTAGTCTGGACAGGGGATTCTATGGCTACACCTTC.

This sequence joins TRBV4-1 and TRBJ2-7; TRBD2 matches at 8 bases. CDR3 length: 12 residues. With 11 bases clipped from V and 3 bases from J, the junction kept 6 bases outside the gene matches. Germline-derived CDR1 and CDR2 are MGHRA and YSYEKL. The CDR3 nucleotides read TGCGCCTCGGGAGGGGTAGGCTACGAGCAGTACTTC. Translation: CASGGVGYEQYF.

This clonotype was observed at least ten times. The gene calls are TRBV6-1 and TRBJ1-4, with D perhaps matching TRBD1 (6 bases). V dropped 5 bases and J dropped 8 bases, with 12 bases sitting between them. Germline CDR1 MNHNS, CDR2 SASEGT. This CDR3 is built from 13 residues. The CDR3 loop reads CASSRIQGEKLFF. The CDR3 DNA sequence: TGTGCCAGCAGTAGAATACAGGGAGAAAAACTGTTTTTT.

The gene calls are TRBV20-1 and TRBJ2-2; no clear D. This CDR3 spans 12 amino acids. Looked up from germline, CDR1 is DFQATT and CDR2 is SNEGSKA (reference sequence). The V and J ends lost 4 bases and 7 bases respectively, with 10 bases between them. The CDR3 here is CSAKSPHGELFF. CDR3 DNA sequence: TGCAGTGCTAAATCCCCCCACGGGGAGCTGTTTTTT.

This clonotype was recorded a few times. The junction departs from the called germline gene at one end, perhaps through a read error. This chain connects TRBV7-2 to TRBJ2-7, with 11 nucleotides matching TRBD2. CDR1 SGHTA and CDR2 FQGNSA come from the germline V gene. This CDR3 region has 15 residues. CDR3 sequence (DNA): TGTGCCAGCAGCATTAGCGGGAGGGCCTCCCACGAGCAGTACTTC. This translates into CASSISGRASHEQYF.

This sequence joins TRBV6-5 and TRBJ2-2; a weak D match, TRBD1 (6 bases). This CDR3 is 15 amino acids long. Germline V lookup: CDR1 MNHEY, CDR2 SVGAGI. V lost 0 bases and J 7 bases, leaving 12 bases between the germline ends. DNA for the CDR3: TGTGCCAGCAGTTACTCGATGGGGGCGCACGGGGAGCTGTTTTTT. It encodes CASSYSMGAHGELFF.

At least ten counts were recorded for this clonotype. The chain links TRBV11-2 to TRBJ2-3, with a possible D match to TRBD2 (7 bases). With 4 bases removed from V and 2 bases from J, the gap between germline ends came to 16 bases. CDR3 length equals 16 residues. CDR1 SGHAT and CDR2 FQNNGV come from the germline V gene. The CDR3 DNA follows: TGTGCCAGCAGCTGGACAGCGGGACCTTCCACAGATACGCAGTATTTT. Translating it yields CASSWTAGPSTDTQYF.

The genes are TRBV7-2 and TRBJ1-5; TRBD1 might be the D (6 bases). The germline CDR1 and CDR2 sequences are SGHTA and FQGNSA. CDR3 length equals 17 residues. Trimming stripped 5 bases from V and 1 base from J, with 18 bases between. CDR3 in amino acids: CASSPLPGAGSNQPQHF. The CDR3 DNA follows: TGTGCCAGCAGCCCACTTCCGGGGGCAGGGAGCAATCAGCCCCAGCATTTT.

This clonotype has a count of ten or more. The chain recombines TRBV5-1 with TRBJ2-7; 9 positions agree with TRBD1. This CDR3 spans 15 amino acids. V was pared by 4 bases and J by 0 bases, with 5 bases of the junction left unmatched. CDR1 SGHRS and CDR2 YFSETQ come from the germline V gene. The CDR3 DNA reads TGCGCCAGCAGCAGAGGGACAGGGCACTCCTACGAGCAGTACTTC. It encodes CASSRGTGHSYEQYF.

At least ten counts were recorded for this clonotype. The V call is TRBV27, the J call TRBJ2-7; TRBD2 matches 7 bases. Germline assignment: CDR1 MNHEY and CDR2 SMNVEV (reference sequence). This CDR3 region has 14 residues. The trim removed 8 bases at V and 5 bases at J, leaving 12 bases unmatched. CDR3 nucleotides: TGTGCCAGCCAGAGGAGCGGGAACGACCACGAGCAGTACTTC. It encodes CASQRSGNDHEQYF.

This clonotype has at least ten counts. The CDR3, as DNA: TGTGCCAGCAACCCGGGACTCACACTCGTAGATACGCAGTATTTT. This sequence encodes CASNPGLTLVDTQYF. The chain recombines TRBV7-9 with TRBJ2-3; D might be TRBD2 (6 bases). Germline CDR1 and CDR2: SEHNR and FQNEAQ (reference sequence). This CDR3 is built from 15 residues. The ends were cut back, 7 bases at V and 5 bases at J, with 19 bases in the middle.

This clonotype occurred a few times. As DNA, the CDR3 is TGTGCCAGTATTTCCCAGGGGCGAAACATTCAGTACTTC. Protein product: CASISQGRNIQYF. This chain uses TRBV19 with TRBJ2-4, with D tentatively TRBD1 (6 bases). This CDR3 is built from 13 residues. The ends were cut back, 7 bases at V and 6 bases at J, with 13 bases in the middle. Germline V lookup: CDR1 LNHDA, CDR2 SQIVND (reference sequence).

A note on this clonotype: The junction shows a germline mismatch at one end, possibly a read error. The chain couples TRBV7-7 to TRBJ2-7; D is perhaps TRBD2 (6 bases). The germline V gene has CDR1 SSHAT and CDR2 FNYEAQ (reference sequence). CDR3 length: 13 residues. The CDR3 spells CASSLGSPYEQYF. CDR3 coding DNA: TGTGCTAGCAGCCTCGGGAGTCCCTACGAGCAGTACTTC.